Listed below are T cell receptor beta chains from one sample, sequenced in a study of blood T cell repertoires in COVID-19. Assay used: immunoSEQ multiplex PCR; TCRdb lists only in-frame clones, some missing. The sample lists some 170,000 clones, 90% occurring once. The sample taken for sequencing was peripheral blood. The receptors derive from a man aged 55-75 years with active or convalescent COVID-19. The CDR3 runs from the conserved cysteine through the conserved F or W. Fields, in order: V gene, D gene, J gene, clone size, CDR3 protein, CDR3 DNA. A D gene is named only where the DNA matches it firmly. Rows may omit the clone size; those that give it use once, few, many or a size class.

v_call: TRBV5-1
d_call: .
j_call: TRBJ2-7
clone_size: .
cdr3_aa: CASSLDGGHEQYF
cdr3_nt: TGCGCCAGCAGCTTGGACGGGGGGCACGAGCAGTACTTC

v_call: TRBV6-4
d_call: TRBD1
j_call: TRBJ1-2
clone_size: .
cdr3_aa: CASSADRVGGYTF
cdr3_nt: TGTGCCAGCAGCGCCGACAGGGTTGGTGGCTACACCTTC

v_call: TRBV5-1
d_call: .
j_call: TRBJ2-7
clone_size: .
cdr3_aa: CASSLGQKTYEQYF
cdr3_nt: TGCGCCAGCAGCTTGGGACAGAAGACCTACGAGCAGTACTTC

v_call: TRBV10-1
d_call: TRBD2
j_call: TRBJ2-5
clone_size: .
cdr3_aa: CASSDGTRQETQYF
cdr3_nt: TGCGCCAGCAGTGACGGGACTAGACAAGAGACCCAGTACTTC

v_call: TRBV5-1
d_call: .
j_call: TRBJ2-3
clone_size: .
cdr3_aa: CASSAGGTSTDTQYF
cdr3_nt: TGCGCCAGCAGCGCCGGAGGGACTAGCACAGATACGCAGTATTTT

v_call: TRBV4-2
d_call: TRBD1
j_call: TRBJ2-2
clone_size: .
cdr3_aa: CASSPGTVDTGELFF
cdr3_nt: TGTGCCAGCAGCCCCGGGACAGTAGACACCGGGGAGCTGTTTTTT

v_call: TRBV27
d_call: TRBD1
j_call: TRBJ1-4
clone_size: .
cdr3_aa: CASSHLGQATNEKLFF
cdr3_nt: TGTGCCAGCAGTCATCTTGGACAGGCAACTAATGAAAAACTGTTTTTT

v_call: TRBV7-2
d_call: .
j_call: TRBJ1-2
clone_size: .
cdr3_aa: CASSSLRGFYGYTF
cdr3_nt: TGTGCCAGCAGCTCCCTCCGGGGATTCTATGGCTACACCTTC

v_call: TRBV6-1
d_call: .
j_call: TRBJ2-1
clone_size: .
cdr3_aa: CASSEGQQHNEQFF
cdr3_nt: TGTGCCAGCAGTGAAGGACAGCAACACAATGAGCAGTTCTTC

v_call: TRBV10-3
d_call: TRBD1
j_call: TRBJ1-5
clone_size: .
cdr3_aa: CAISESGQGMPQHF
cdr3_nt: TGTGCCATCAGTGAGTCTGGACAGGGTATGCCCCAGCATTTT

v_call: TRBV5-8
d_call: .
j_call: TRBJ1-2
clone_size: .
cdr3_aa: CASSPLSWTAHGYTF
cdr3_nt: TGTGCCAGCAGCCCCCTGTCGTGGACAGCGCATGGCTACACCTTC

v_call: TRBV11-3
d_call: TRBD2
j_call: TRBJ2-3
clone_size: .
cdr3_aa: CASSLELAGGRPPDTQYF
cdr3_nt: TGTGCCAGCAGCTTAGAACTAGCGGGGGGCAGGCCCCCAGATACGCAGTATTTT

v_call: TRBV11-1
d_call: .
j_call: TRBJ1-4
clone_size: .
cdr3_aa: CASSPGRNEKLFF
cdr3_nt: TGTGCCAGCAGTCCAGGGCGTAATGAAAAACTGTTTTTT

v_call: TRBV7-6
d_call: TRBD2
j_call: TRBJ2-7
clone_size: .
cdr3_aa: CASSAMPSGDSYEQYF
cdr3_nt: TGTGCCAGCAGCGCCATGCCTAGCGGGGACTCCTACGAGCAGTACTTC

v_call: TRBV19
d_call: TRBD1
j_call: TRBJ1-3
clone_size: .
cdr3_aa: CASSIDILTGTGASSGNTIYF
cdr3_nt: TGTGCCAGTAGTATAGATATACTTACGGGGACAGGGGCTTCTTCTGGAAACACCATATATTTT

v_call: TRBV11-3
d_call: .
j_call: TRBJ2-1
clone_size: .
cdr3_aa: CASSLGTYKYSYNEQFF
cdr3_nt: TGTGCCAGCAGCCTCGGGACTTATAAATATTCCTACAATGAGCAGTTCTTC

v_call: TRBV18
d_call: .
j_call: TRBJ1-1
clone_size: .
cdr3_aa: CASSPQRYTEAFF
cdr3_nt: TGTGCCAGCTCACCACAGCGTTACACTGAAGCTTTCTTT

v_call: TRBV6-5
d_call: TRBD1
j_call: TRBJ1-2
clone_size: .
cdr3_aa: CASSYGDRGRDGYTF
cdr3_nt: TGTGCCAGCAGTTACGGGGACAGGGGACGCGATGGCTACACCTTC

v_call: TRBV2
d_call: TRBD2
j_call: TRBJ2-7
clone_size: once
cdr3_aa: CASSDAGGAYEQYF
cdr3_nt: TGTGCCAGCAGTGACGCGGGGGGTGCCTACGAGCAGTACTTC

v_call: TRBV15
d_call: .
j_call: TRBJ2-5
clone_size: .
cdr3_aa: CATSRDVSVDTQYF
cdr3_nt: TGTGCCACCAGCAGAGATGTGAGTGTAGATACCCAGTACTTC

v_call: TRBV5-1
d_call: .
j_call: TRBJ1-2
clone_size: .
cdr3_aa: CASSLVGGTAYGYTF
cdr3_nt: TGCGCCAGCAGCTTGGTCGGGGGGACTGCCTATGGCTACACCTTC

v_call: TRBV20-1
d_call: .
j_call: TRBJ1-2
clone_size: .
cdr3_aa: CSASIGSRDGYTF
cdr3_nt: TGCAGTGCTAGTATCGGGTCGAGGGATGGCTACACCTTC

v_call: TRBV10-3
d_call: TRBD1
j_call: TRBJ1-5
clone_size: .
cdr3_aa: CAISATGGYQPQHF
cdr3_nt: TGTGCCATCAGTGCGACAGGGGGTTATCAGCCCCAGCATTTT

v_call: TRBV18
d_call: TRBD1
j_call: TRBJ2-2
clone_size: .
cdr3_aa: CASSPWTGGPGELFF
cdr3_nt: TGTGCCAGCTCACCGTGGACAGGGGGCCCCGGGGAGCTGTTTTTT

v_call: TRBV3-1/TRBV3-2
d_call: TRBD1
j_call: TRBJ2-3
clone_size: .
cdr3_aa: CASSQAGTGITDTQYF
cdr3_nt: TGTGCCAGCAGCCAAGCCGGGACAGGGATCACAGATACGCAGTATTTT